Listed here is a single T cell receptor beta chain. Its target is not known. Sequencing was performed with immunoSEQ multiplex PCR; in TCRdb, only in-frame clones are kept and a portion is missing. The profile shows about 26,000 clones, 88% of them singletons. These data belong to a study of OX40 agonist ivuxolimab in advanced cancers. Study-wide background: With ivuxolimab, an agonistic anti-OX40 (CD134) antibody, patients were treated. While on treatment, patients had intravenous ivuxolimab at 0.01 to 10 mg/kg every 2 weeks.

Study-wide findings and caveats: The work left the antigen specificity of expanded peripheral T cells undetermined. CD8+ T cells showed, on average, more clonal expansion than CD4+ cells.

Germline V gene sequence: CDR1 MNHNY, CDR2 SVGAGI (reference sequence). The CDR3 is 14 residues long. V lost 8 bases and J 5 bases, leaving 18 bases between the germline ends. The source is an adult with an advanced solid tumor such as melanoma, head and neck, liver or kidney cancer. The chain couples TRBV6-6 to TRBJ2-5; maybe TRBD2 (6 bases). The sample here was CD4+ or CD8+ T cells sorted from blood, taken in a trial of the OX40 agonist ivuxolimab. The CDR3 here is CASFLRGESETQYF. In nucleotides, the CDR3 is TGTGCCAGCTTCTTACGCGGGGAATCGGAGACCCAGTACTTC.